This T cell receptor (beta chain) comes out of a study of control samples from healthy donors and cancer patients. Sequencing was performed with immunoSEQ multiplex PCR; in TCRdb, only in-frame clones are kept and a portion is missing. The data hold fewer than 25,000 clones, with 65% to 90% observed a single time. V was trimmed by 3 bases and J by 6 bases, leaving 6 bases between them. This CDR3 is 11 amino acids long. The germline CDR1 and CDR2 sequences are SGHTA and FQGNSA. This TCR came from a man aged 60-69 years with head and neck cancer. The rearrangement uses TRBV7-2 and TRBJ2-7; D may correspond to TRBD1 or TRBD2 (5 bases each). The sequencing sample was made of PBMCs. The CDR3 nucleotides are TGTGCCAGCAGCTTTGGGGGCGAGCAGTACTTC. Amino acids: CASSFGGEQYF. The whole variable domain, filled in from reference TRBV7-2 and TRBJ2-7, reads GAGVSQSPSNKVTEKGKDVELRCDPISGHTALYWYRQSLGQGLEFLIYFQGNSAPDKSGLPSDRFSAERTGGSVSTLTIQRTQQEDSAVYLCASSFGGEQYFGPGTRLTVT.